What follows describes a single T cell receptor beta chain. The antigen is undetermined. This record comes from a study of Graves' ophthalmopathy and Graves' hyperthyroidism. Study at large: The term stable hyperthyroidism indicated an absence of ophthalmopathy within 18 months of follow-up.

Study conclusions and caveats: Most thyroid-expanded clonotypes exceeding 0.001 frequency were also found in blood. In predicting ophthalmopathy progression, the model reached around 65% sensitivity and around 72% specificity.

The CDR3 contains 14 residues. V lost 0 bases, J lost 3 bases, and 9 bases lay in between. Germline V CDR1 and CDR2: LGHNA, YNFKEQ. The sequenced template was RNA, covering the TCR beta CDR3 region. HTBI primers served in a first-round RT-PCR, which a second-round multiplex PCR followed. TCRdb redid the calling of the multiplex PCR reads with MiXCR, one entry per CDR3 protein. Of about 550,000 distinct CDR3 sequences in the sample, roughly 40% were seen once. Sequenced sample: peripheral blood or thyroid tissue (not recorded which). This sequence was found in an adult man with Graves' hyperthyroidism. The rearrangement links TRBV4-2 to TRBJ2-7; D call uncertain. CDR3 sequence (DNA): TGTGCCAGCAGCCAAGATAATTGGAACTACGAGCAGTACTTC. Translating it yields CASSQDNWNYEQYF.